This T cell receptor (beta chain) was captured in a study of shared clonotypes between healthy human individuals. Study in general: CD8 memory received one plate per donor, CD8 naive two, CD4 memory three and CD4 naive three.

The deep-level immunoSEQ assay was used. Some clones are missing from TCRdb's copy, which holds only in-frame ones; the method was immunoSEQ multiplex PCR. The data hold roughly 600,000 clones, with nearly 98% observed a single time. Terminally differentiated effector memory CD45RA+ cells were excluded by CCR7 positive selection of CD45RO-negative cells. This CDR3 is 14 amino acids long. V was cut by 2 bases and J by 9 bases, with 14 bases left in between. CDR1 and CDR2 from the germline V gene are WSHSY and SAAADI. In regard to this clone: What it binds is unknown.

Study-wide results and caveats: Between a handful of donors, naive CD4 clonotypes were shared at a level of about 5%. Specimens sampled were limited to blood, with tissue repertoires likely differing.

Sequenced: naive CD8+ T cells sorted from blood. The receptor's source is a man aged 25-40 years in good health. The chain employs TRBV10-2 and TRBJ2-1; D is uncertain. The CDR3 sequence: CASSEPGRVAEQFF. The CDR3 coding sequence is TGCGCCAGCAGTGAGCCTGGGCGAGTTGCTGAGCAGTTCTTC.